This TCR beta chain stems from a study of blood T cells in healthy people across ages. Study conclusions and caveats: The fall in TCR beta diversity per million T cells was roughly linear with age.

Donors ranged from about 6 to 95 years old and were healthy Caucasians in Russia. This clonotype was picked up a small number of times. The antigen remains unidentified. A second PCR, run for roughly 6 to 11 cycles, used a sample-barcoded 5' primer plus a J-beta primer mix. Each CDR3 protein is one row after TCRdb ran MiXCR on the 5' RACE reads. Of some 940,000 distinct CDR3 sequences listed, just under 30% were seen once; the top ten hold roughly a tenth. These same data were also listed under a study on T cells of mothers and their children. That report notes: Mothers yielded over 9.5 million CDR3 reads, children approximately 2.8 million each.

The specimen was blood. The origin of this receptor is a woman between 35 and 50 years old in good health.

The CDR3 is CASRNSGGSYEQYF. The CDR3 DNA reads as TGCGCCAGCAGAAATAGCGGGGGGTCCTACGAGCAGTACTTC. The chain couples TRBV5-1 to TRBJ2-7, with 10 bases lining up with TRBD2. Germline V CDR1 and CDR2: SGHRS, YFSETQ. CDR3 length: 14 amino acids. The J segment lost 1 base and the V segment lost 5 bases, leaving 3 bases of the junction unmatched.